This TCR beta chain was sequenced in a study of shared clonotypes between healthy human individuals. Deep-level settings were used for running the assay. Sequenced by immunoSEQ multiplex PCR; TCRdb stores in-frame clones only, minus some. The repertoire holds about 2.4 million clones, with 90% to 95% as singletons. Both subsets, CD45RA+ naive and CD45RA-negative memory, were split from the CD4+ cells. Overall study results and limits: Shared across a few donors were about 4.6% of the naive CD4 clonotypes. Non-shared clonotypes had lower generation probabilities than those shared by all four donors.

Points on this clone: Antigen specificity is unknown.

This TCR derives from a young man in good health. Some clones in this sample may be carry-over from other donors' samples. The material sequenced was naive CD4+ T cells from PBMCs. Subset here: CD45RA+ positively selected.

CDR3 DNA sequence: TGCGCCAGCAGCTTGGGATTGGCGCCACGGAGGACCTACGAGCAGTACTTC. Residues: CASSLGLAPRRTYEQYF. This chain joins TRBV5-1 and TRBJ2-7; tentatively, D is TRBD2 (5 bases). CDR3 length: 17 residues. Germline CDR1 is SGHRS and CDR2 is YFSETQ. Trimming shortened V by 0 bases and J by 2 bases, and 18 bases separated the two germline ends.